The clone carrying this TCR beta chain was seen just once. These data come from a study of blood T cell repertoires in COVID-19. For the study at large: The United States, Italy and Spain provided the acute and convalescent COVID-19 samples. PBMCs, B-cell-depleted T cells, or T cells were the source of the cDNA or gDNA that made up the material.

The CDR3 loop spans 15 amino acids. Trimming left V 7 bases short and J 2 bases short, with 15 bases between. From germline, CDR1 is MDHEN and CDR2 SYDVKM. Authors' methods: Estimation of nucleated cell counts was performed using reference gene primer amplification. Only in-frame clones appear in the TCRdb table, and some are missing; sequencing was by immunoSEQ multiplex PCR. That table gives V, J and clone size, and the DNA gave D and trimming. The sample lists around 300,000 clones, approximately 85% occurring once. V is TRBV28 and J is TRBJ1-3; D gene uncertain. The source of this sequence is a woman aged 70-85 years with acute or convalescent COVID-19. The sequenced material came from peripheral blood. In DNA form, the CDR3 reads TGTGCCAGCACATCCGGCCGGGTTACTGGAAACACCATATATTTT. Its translation is CASTSGRVTGNTIYF. Supplemented by reference TRBV28 and TRBJ1-3, the full variable domain reads DVKVTQSSRYLVKRTGEKVFLECVQDMDHENMFWYRQDPGLGLRLIYFSYDVKMKEKGDIPEGYSVSREKKERFSLILESASTNQTSMYLCASTSGRVTGNTIYFGEGSWLTVV.